This T cell receptor (beta chain) was found in a study of cytomegalovirus exposure and HLA in healthy donors (dated by TCRdb to between 2016 and 2019). In the study overall: An earlier analysis of approximately 550 of the donors reported roughly 300 Gb of sequence data and around 120 million unique TCR beta sequences from 190 million or so T cells. To study patterns of TCR occurrence, a later analysis re-analyzed previously published TCR beta repertoires from several hundred donors and added high-resolution HLA genotyping. To decide whether each TCR beta V gene segment behaved as functional or pseudogenic, an earlier analysis of approximately 600 of the donors relied on high-throughput TCR beta sequencing. Among almost 400 genotyped donors of the cohort, an average of roughly 240,000 unique TCR beta nucleotide sequences were sequenced per donor, around a sixth of them non-productive. Among the roughly 400 genotyped donors, about 85% belonged to the genetic ancestry cluster associated with self-reported Caucasian donors. A handful of DR-DQ haplotypes were handled as single units for association and clustering because linkage in the cohort was strong. Besides the first cohort of 550 to 750 subjects, a separate validation cohort made up of 95 to 150 different subjects was used. The aim of the study was to test whether cataloging public T cell receptors could identify signatures of past pathogen exposure. A later genetic analysis used genome-wide SNP genotypes for about 60% of the 666 donors, treating that subset as a discovery cohort. All discovery cohort repertoires had been generated using a single sequencing platform. Rather than drawing on any new phenotypic data, the later analysis identified candidate immune exposures from TCR beta sequences and the way those sequences occurred across donors. Alongside the repertoire data, information on donor age, sex, ethnicity and CMV serostatus was compiled. Class I and class II HLA loci were covered by the typing at four-digit resolution. Typing coverage differed by locus: A, B, C, DRB1 and DQB1 were typed in roughly 620-630 donors, DQA1 in approximately 520, DPA1 in nearly 610, and DPB1 in around 490. High-throughput TCR immunosequencing, statistical association of individual TCRs with disease status, and machine learning were combined to predict cytomegalovirus infection status. About 310 gigabases of sequencing data and approximately 84 million unique TCR sequences were included in an early release covering around 600 HLA-typed donors. Using immunosequencing, the study profiled T cell repertoires from roughly 650 subjects and related those repertoires to cytomegalovirus serostatus.

CDR1 is given as SQVTM and CDR2 as ANQGSEA, both from the germline V gene. V is reduced by 3 bases and J by 1 base, leaving a spacing of 12 bases between them. Taken from cysteine to phenylalanine, the CDR3 has 15 residues. Only the CDR3 part of the read is kept: 45 bases, read in frame from the first base. Library method: the immunoSEQ multiplex PCR assay. The multiplex PCR relied on a mix of 60 forward primers for TCR Vbeta segments and 13 reverse primers for TCR Jbeta segments. The CDR3 region of rearranged TCR beta genes was amplified from genomic DNA by a multiplex PCR assay. On the Illumina HiSeq System, the amplified TCR beta libraries were sequenced as 87-base-pair reads. The authors processed their data as follows. Across the 670 or so repertoires, a later analysis counted 75 million to 90 million unique TCR beta chains, roughly 11 million of which were shared by at least two donors. Raw reads were error-corrected and collapsed into unique sequences by a nearest-neighbor algorithm in which closely related sequences were merged to remove PCR and sequencing errors. CDR3 sequences were aligned to IMGT reference sequences to assign V, D and J gene segments. For a sequence to be retained, at least a six-nucleotide match to both a V gene segment and a J gene segment was required. A rearrangement was called productive if the CDR3 had no stop codons and remained in frame with V and J, and every other rearrangement was called non-productive. CDR3 was defined by IMGT convention, running from the second conserved V-encoded cysteine to the conserved J-encoded phenylalanine. The earlier analysis of a few hundred of the donors excluded sequences that lacked an unambiguous match to a single V gene segment. In an earlier analysis of a few hundred of the donors, V segments were called functional above 56.7% productive rearrangements and were called segregating when the between-donor standard deviation exceeded 5%. To diagnose cytomegalovirus status from the catalog of TCR beta chain sequences, a statistical classification framework was built. V and J gene assignment, in a later analysis, came from comparing TCR nucleotide sequences with IMGT/GENE-DB human TR gene sequences. The TCRdist pipeline was used in a later analysis to assign CDR3 sequences and most-parsimonious VDJ recombination scenarios. In a later analysis, each TCR beta chain was defined by its CDR3 amino acid sequence together with its V-gene family, and reads lacking a unique V-gene family were excluded. In a later analysis, a few hundred highly shared, low-generation-probability nucleotide sequences were removed to address suspected cross-contamination and a sequencing artifact. In a later analysis, a clonal expansion index was calculated for each public chain from normalized within-repertoire ranks of inferred template counts. Generation probabilities in a later analysis came from a VDJ recombination model fitted to out-of-frame rearrangements, and those results were checked against IGoR. In a later analysis, hypergeometric tests were used to score TCR-TCR, TCR-HLA and TCR-CMV co-occurrence, with a repertoire-size bias correction applied to TCR pairs. To estimate false discovery rates, a later analysis permuted the HLA or CMV assignments 20 times. In a later analysis, co-occurring TCRs were grouped using DBSCAN, and TCRdist sequence similarity was added for clustering within HLA-allele-positive subsets. For co-occurrence clustering, repertoires with fewer than 30,000 or more than 120,000 public chains were excluded, along with roughly five repertoires with anomalous nucleotide sharing. TCRdb re-hosts the immuneACCESS table, in-frame sequences only. Its copies lack some clones; in the studies checked, an unresolved V gene accounts for under half of them, and the cause for the rest is not known. V and J calls plus clone size are reproduced from that table; the DNA served to infer D and trimming. The sample table holds 200,000 or so clones. In total, the top ten clones hold roughly 0.74% of the sample.

The paper's findings and limits, for the study overall: Because HLA typing was unavailable for some donors at each locus, only the typed subset was used in association tests. The cohort was sequenced for TCR beta chains only, and without alpha or paired-chain data the features that could be detected were limited. The sequencing pipeline was judged likely to have produced a cluster of highly shared sequence variants as a technical artifact. The earlier analysis of 587 of the donors excluded fewer than 20 rarely observed V segments, including chromosome 9 orphons, because counts were too low. A further reported finding was that TCR beta sequences accurately predicted the HLA-A and HLA-B alleles for most subjects in the first cohort. When HLA alleles, especially DR and DQ, strongly co-occurred, attributing TCR associations to individual alleles was difficult. The presence/absence analyses assumed that sequencing depth was roughly uniform across donors, and that assumption may not be true. In a later analysis, most CMV-associated TCR beta chains were found to appear HLA-restricted, with HLA associations seemingly driven largely by CMV exposure. In a later analysis, several top co-occurrence clusters were reported to appear linked to parvovirus B19, influenza, CMV and Epstein-Barr virus. Correlated functional status among segregating V segments might reflect linkage disequilibrium, but an unknown experimental factor could not be ruled out. According to the authors, the approach could potentially be generalized to other disease states and immunological phenotypes. A later analysis found that HLA-associated TCR beta chains were more clonally expanded and had lower generation probabilities than equally common non-associated chains. Compared with the 666-donor mean, donors in an Asian-associated ancestry cluster had fewer N-insertions in productive TCRs, according to a later genetic analysis. While some public TCRs were present in many individuals, most TCR sequences turned up only very rarely across donors. Cytomegalovirus status was reported to be diagnosed by the classifier with high specificity and sensitivity in both the original and validation cohorts. In vitro tests confirmed that a few of the cytomegalovirus-associated TCR beta chains recognize cytomegalovirus antigens. The only immune exposure information available for the cohort was CMV serostatus. The 87-base-pair reads could not distinguish some IMGT-functional V segments, including TRBV6-2 and TRBV6-3, so those segments were excluded. In the study, around 150 TCR beta chains were listed as associated with cytomegalovirus. V-gene and J-gene trimming of TCR beta chains was associated with a missense DCLRE1C variant in a later genetic analysis, and the association was replicated in an independent cohort. In an earlier analysis of a few hundred of the donors, most TCR beta V segments were observed in productive rearrangements about 87% or about 30% of the time, broadly matching IMGT annotations. According to a later analysis, TCR association rates differed among HLA loci, with DRB1 alleles showing the most associated TCRs and HLA-C alleles showing the fewest. Specific HLA alleles were associated with roughly 17,000 TCR beta sequences at a false discovery rate of 0.05 in a later analysis.

The cohort consisted of 650 to 700 healthy bone marrow donors. All cohort members were sampled while nominally healthy, although unrecorded immune exposures were likely present. The donor tested CMV seronegative, placing the donor among the approximately 360 seronegative members of the cohort. Each donor provided a peripheral blood sample, and peripheral blood mononuclear cells were used for TCR beta sequencing. Genomic DNA was extracted from the blood cell samples with the Qiagen DNeasy Blood Extraction Kit. Note on this clone: This receptor's antigen is unknown.

The chain is assembled from TRBV29-1 and TRBJ2-2, with a weak D call of TRBD1 (6 bases match). Sequences were obtained from PBMCs. This TCR derives from a boy between 10 and 17 years old in good health and CMV-seronegative. The bases are TGCAGCGTTGAGGGGTCGACAGGGAACACCGGGGAGCTGTTTTTT. Translation gives CSVEGSTGNTGELFF.